Each of the 20 T cell receptor beta chains below was sequenced from the same sample in a study of cytomegalovirus exposure and HLA in healthy donors. PCR was performed using 60 Vbeta and 13 Jbeta primers. Profiling relied on immunoSEQ multiplex PCR, and the TCRdb table lists in-frame clones only, not all of them. The sample holds 150,000 to 250,000 clones, approximately 78% seen once. The sequencing sample was made of PBMCs. All receptors come from a woman aged 45 to 65 in good health and CMV-seropositive.

The V call is TRBV6-5, the J call TRBJ1-2, with 7 bases matching TRBD1. V trimming: 4 bases; J trimming: 8 bases; junction bases outside the gene matches: 4. The CDR3 is made up of 12 amino acids. CDR1 is MNHEY, CDR2 SVGAGI, per germline. This chain's CDR3 is CASSLTGVGYTF. CDR3 sequence (DNA): TGTGCCAGCAGTTTAACAGGGGTGGGCTACACCTTC.

This rearrangement joins TRBV6-5 to TRBJ1-1; possible D gene TRBD1, 6 bases. The V and J ends lost 4 bases and 3 bases respectively, with 15 bases between them. Per germline, CDR1 MNHEY and CDR2 SVGAGI. CDR3 length: 15 amino acids. CDR3 region: CASSLQGMGDTEAFF. For the CDR3, the DNA is TGTGCCAGCAGTTTACAGGGAATGGGAGACACTGAAGCTTTCTTT.

V is TRBV10-1 and J is TRBJ2-1; 7 bases line up with TRBD2. The CDR3 runs to 17 residues. J gave up 6 bases and V 0 bases, and 11 bases lay outside the gene matches. CDR1 WNHNN and CDR2 SYGVQD come from the germline V gene (reference sequence). This CDR3 is CASSESRTPAGSNEQFF. The CDR3 DNA reads TGCGCCAGCAGTGAGTCGAGAACGCCAGCGGGGTCCAATGAGCAGTTCTTC.

The rearrangement joins TRBV6-6 to TRBJ2-7; 8 nucleotides match TRBD2. Germline CDR1 reads MNHNY; CDR2 reads SVGAGI (reference sequence). V shed 5 bases and J 0 bases; nucleotides not matched to a gene: 9. The CDR3 sequence is 16 residues long. CDR3 region: CASSPPQRGHSYEQYF. CDR3 in DNA: TGTGCCAGCAGTCCACCCCAGCGGGGGCACTCCTACGAGCAGTACTTC.

This sequence joins TRBV15 and TRBJ2-7; 8 bases match TRBD1. The CDR3 sequence is 14 residues long. Germline loops: CDR1 LNHNV, CDR2 YYDKDF (reference sequence). Trimming at V came to 5 bases and at J to 3 bases, leaving 6 bases not matched to a gene. This CDR3 reads CATSAGDRGYEQYF. The CDR3 DNA is TGTGCCACCAGCGCAGGAGACAGGGGCTACGAGCAGTACTTC.

The chain is built from TRBV6-5 and TRBJ2-7; D might be TRBD1 (6 bases). The V and J ends lost 1 base and 2 bases respectively, with 9 bases between them. The CDR3 length is 14 residues. Germline CDR1 is MNHEY and CDR2 is SVGAGI. In nucleotides, the CDR3 is TGTGCCAGCAGTTACTTGGCAGGGGCCTACGAGCAGTACTTC. It translates to CASSYLAGAYEQYF.

This chain joins TRBV9 and TRBJ1-1, with a possible D match to TRBD1 (5 bases). Trimming removed 4 bases at V and 10 bases at J, with 14 bases between. The germline V gene encodes CDR1 SGDLS and CDR2 YYNGEE. The CDR3 consists of 12 residues. CDR3 sequence: CASSPLGQGAFF. Written as DNA, the CDR3 is TGTGCCAGCAGCCCCCTGGGGCAGGGAGCTTTCTTT.

The chain joins TRBV4-2 to TRBJ2-2; 7 nucleotides agree with TRBD1. The CDR3 is 17 amino acids. From germline, CDR1 is LGHNA and CDR2 YNFKEQ. J gave up 9 bases and V 1 base, and 14 bases lay outside the gene matches. The CDR3 loop reads CASSQVIAGTEPRELFF. The CDR3 region has the DNA TGTGCCAGCAGCCAAGTTATCGCCGGGACAGAGCCTAGGGAGCTGTTTTTT.

This clone has more than one count but fewer than ten. This CDR3 reads CASSFQPGVVGQPQHF. The CDR3 DNA reads TGCGCCAGCAGCTTTCAGCCAGGGGTAGTCGGGCAGCCCCAGCATTTT. The rearrangement uses TRBV5-1 and TRBJ1-5, with a tentative D call TRBD1 (6 bases). V shed 2 bases and J shed 7 bases, with 19 bases lying between them. The length of the CDR3 is 16 residues. Germline V gives CDR1 SGHRS, CDR2 YFSETQ.

This chain joins TRBV15 and TRBJ1-5; no reliable D call. From germline, CDR1 is LNHNV and CDR2 YYDKDF (reference sequence). With 5 bases removed from V and 0 bases from J, the gap between germline ends came to 11 bases. The CDR3 is made up of 15 amino acids. The CDR3 here is CATSPAGHSNQPQHF. CDR3 DNA: TGTGCCACCAGCCCGGCAGGCCATAGCAATCAGCCCCAGCATTTT.

This clone has just a few counts. The chain links TRBV28 to TRBJ1-6, with D unresolved. Germline V gene lookup returns CDR1 MDHEN and CDR2 SYDVKM. The CDR3 covers 15 residues. Deletions cut 6 bases from V and 0 bases from J, with 9 bases between. In nucleotides, the CDR3 is TGTGCCAGCAGAAAATCGAGCTCCTATAATTCACCCCTCCACTTT. Translation: CASRKSSSYNSPLHF.

The chain is built from TRBV7-8 and TRBJ2-3; 9 nucleotides line up with TRBD2. Germline CDR1 and CDR2: SGHVS and FQNEAQ. The CDR3 sequence is 17 residues long. The V and J ends lost 3 bases and 2 bases, in that order; junction bases with no gene match: 9. CDR3 nucleotides: TGTGCCAGCAGCTTCGAAGGAAGCGGGAGGAACACAGATACGCAGTATTTT. Its protein product is CASSFEGSGRNTDTQYF.

The chain joins TRBV12-5 to TRBJ2-3, with 15 bases fitting TRBD2. From germline, CDR1 is LGHNT and CDR2 FRNRAP. This CDR3 has 17 residues. V gave up 0 bases and J gave up 8 bases; unmatched junction bases: 6. The CDR3 DNA is TGTGCTAGTGGTTTGGTAGGACTAGCGGGAGGGGTCGGTACGCAGTATTTT. It is translated as CASGLVGLAGGVGTQYF.

The chain uses TRBV28 and TRBJ1-5, with TRBD1 identical over 7 bases. The CDR3 contains 15 residues. Germline assignment: CDR1 MDHEN and CDR2 SYDVKM. J gave up 9 bases and V 7 bases, and 15 bases lay outside the gene matches. The CDR3 nucleotides read TGTGCCAGCATTAGAGCCGGGACAGATTTCCTGCCCCAGCATTTT. Translation gives CASIRAGTDFLPQHF.

This clone was counted a few times. The CDR3 coding sequence is TGTGCCTGGAGAACAGGGACTTCACCCCTCCACTTT. It translates to CAWRTGTSPLHF. This chain joins TRBV30 and TRBJ1-6, with a weak D call TRBD1 (6 bases). Germline V CDR1 and CDR2: GTSNPN, SVGIG (reference sequence). With 3 bases removed from V and 9 bases from J, the gap between germline ends came to 9 bases. The CDR3 extends over 12 amino acids.

This rearrangement joins TRBV5-1 to TRBJ2-7; possibly TRBD1 for D (6 bases). The V and J ends lost 2 bases and 1 base respectively, with 10 bases between them. This CDR3 spans 14 amino acids. In germline, CDR1 is SGHRS, CDR2 YFSETQ. The CDR3 DNA is TGCGCCAGCAGCTTTAACAGGGAATCCTACGAGCAGTACTTC. This encodes CASSFNRESYEQYF.

J is TRBJ1-1 and V is TRBV28; the D gene is possibly TRBD1 (5 bases). Germline CDR1 and CDR2: MDHEN and SYDVKM. V gave up 5 bases and J gave up 0 bases, with 10 bases separating them. The CDR3 sequence is 14 residues long. CDR3 coding DNA: TGTGCCAGCAGTCAGCCACAGGTGAACACTGAAGCTTTCTTT. It is translated as CASSQPQVNTEAFF.

The genes are TRBV28 and TRBJ2-1; TRBD2 matches at 12 bases. Trimming took 4 bases from V and 0 from J; bases not matched to a gene: 10. The CDR3 has 19 amino acids. Germline values: CDR1 MDHEN, CDR2 SYDVKM. CDR3 nucleotide sequence: TGTGCCAGCAGTTCGCTAGCGGGAGGGCCCCCAAACTCCTACAATGAGCAGTTCTTC. Translating gives CASSSLAGGPPNSYNEQFF.

The chain recombines TRBV4-1 with TRBJ1-1; D remains unclear. V was shortened by 1 base and J by 4 bases, with 16 bases between the two germline ends. This CDR3 has 16 amino acids. Germline lookup yields CDR1 MGHRA and CDR2 YSYEKL. This CDR3 is CASSQAPPQIPTEAFF. CDR3 nucleotide sequence: TGCGCCAGCAGCCAAGCCCCCCCACAGATACCCACTGAAGCTTTCTTT.

V gene TRBV5-6 combines with J gene TRBJ1-5; D gene unclear. In germline, CDR1 is SGHDT, CDR2 YYEEEE. The CDR3 covers 12 residues. Trimming took off 0 bases at V and 10 bases at J, with 8 bases between the two ends. In nucleotides, the CDR3 is TGTGCCAGCAGCTTGGCCCGAGGTCCCCAGCATTTT. Protein sequence: CASSLARGPQHF.